Presented here are 23 T cell receptor beta chains from one specimen sequenced in a study of cytomegalovirus exposure and HLA in healthy donors (dated by TCRdb to between 2016 and 2019). Receptor libraries were prepared by the immunoSEQ multiplex PCR assay. A mixture of 60 forward primers for TCR Vbeta segments and 13 reverse primers for TCR Jbeta segments was used in the multiplex PCR. In its TCRdb copy, this immuneACCESS table keeps in-frame sequences only and misses some clones. Where compared with another copy, unresolved V genes explain less than half of these, and the others have no known cause. The sample table gives about 120,000 clones. About 3.8% of the sample is in the top ten clones. Specimen: PBMCs. All receptors come from a man aged 25 to 40 in good health and CMV-seronegative.

The V gene is TRBV2, the J gene TRBJ2-7, with 8 positions matching TRBD1. The CDR3 is 14 residues long. The V segment lost 6 bases and the J segment 4 bases; nucleotides outside the gene matches: 8. Per the germline V gene, CDR1 is SNHLY and CDR2 is FYNNEI. The CDR3 DNA is TGTGCCAGCAGGAGGGCAGGGGGCAATTACGAGCAGTACTTC. Translation gives CASRRAGGNYEQYF.

The chain is built from TRBV27 and TRBJ2-1, with 8 bases identical to TRBD2. The CDR3 contains 16 residues. Germline V lookup: CDR1 MNHEY, CDR2 SMNVEV (reference sequence). V trimming: 4 bases; J trimming: 5 bases; junction bases outside the gene matches: 10. The CDR3 nucleotides are TGTGCCAGCAGTTACGGGGGGGCAGTAACACACAATGAGCAGTTCTTC. This translates into CASSYGGAVTHNEQFF.

The chain carries TRBV4-2 and TRBJ2-7; 9 bases are a match to TRBD1. J was trimmed by 0 bases and V by 2 bases; bases with no gene match: 11. The CDR3 runs to 18 residues. Germline V lookup: CDR1 LGHNA, CDR2 YNFKEQ. The CDR3 nucleotides read TGTGCCAGCAGCCAAAACACCCCGGGACAGGGCTACTCCTACGAGCAGTACTTC. This encodes CASSQNTPGQGYSYEQYF.

This chain connects TRBV6-1 to TRBJ2-5, with TRBD1 identical over 7 bases. The germline gives CDR1 MNHNS, CDR2 SASEGT. Unmatched junction bases numbered 3, after V lost 6 bases and J lost 5 bases. CDR3 length: 12 residues. CDR3: CASSRGKETQYF. Written as DNA, the CDR3 is TGTGCCAGCAGCAGGGGGAAGGAGACCCAGTACTTC.

About this clone: Compared with germline, one end of the junction differs, possibly owing to a read error. The chain links TRBV6-1 to TRBJ2-1; D is undetermined. The CDR3 extends over 10 amino acids. Germline assignment: CDR1 MNHNS and CDR2 SASEGT. CDR3 amino acids: CASSERSLLF. CDR3 sequence (DNA): TGTGCCAGCAGTGAAAGGAGTTTGCTCTTC.

This chain links TRBV2 with TRBJ2-2, with 12 bases that match TRBD2. J was trimmed by 6 bases and V by 11 bases; bases with no gene match: 10. The germline CDR1 and CDR2 sequences are SNHLY and FYNNEI. The CDR3 extends over 15 amino acids. CDR3 in amino acids: CAARRLAGDSGELFF. In nucleotides, the CDR3 is TGTGCCGCACGACGACTAGCGGGGGACTCCGGGGAGCTGTTTTTT.

This chain joins TRBV5-5 and TRBJ1-4; D possibly corresponds to TRBD1 (6 bases). The CDR3 is 17 amino acids. Germline V CDR1 and CDR2: SGHKS, YYEKEE (reference sequence). Trimming left V 3 bases short and J 6 bases short, with 21 bases between. The CDR3 nucleotides read TGTGCCAGCAGCTCTGTCGGCCGGGGGGCGGAGGATGAAAAACTGTTTTTT. This sequence encodes CASSSVGRGAEDEKLFF.

The rearrangement uses TRBV6-6 and TRBJ1-1; D unresolved. Germline V CDR1 and CDR2: MNHNY, SVGAGI (reference sequence). The CDR3 has 14 residues. V lost 4 bases and J 1 base, leaving 10 bases between the germline ends. CDR3 region: CASSFHSQNTEAFF. DNA for the CDR3: TGTGCCAGCAGTTTTCACTCCCAGAACACTGAAGCTTTCTTT.

The chain has TRBV29-1 and TRBJ2-3, with D perhaps TRBD2 (7 bases). There are 14 residues in the CDR3. Trimming pared 7 bases from V and 6 bases from J, leaving 20 bases between. CDR1 is SQVTM, CDR2 ANQGSEA, per germline. The CDR3: CSGEGGKGMDTQYF. DNA for the CDR3: TGCAGCGGGGAGGGGGGTAAAGGGATGGATACGCAGTATTTT.

This sequence joins TRBV6-5 and TRBJ2-3, with TRBD2 matching over 8 bases. The CDR3 covers 13 residues. Germline CDR1 reads MNHEY; CDR2 reads SVGAGI. The V gene end was trimmed by 0 bases and the J gene end by 11 bases; junction bases not matched to a gene: 4. The CDR3 nucleotides read TGTGCCAGCAGTTACTCGGTCGGGGGGGGGCAGTATTTT. Translated, it gives CASSYSVGGGQYF.

The chain combines TRBV5-1 with TRBJ1-2; 7 bases fit TRBD1. J lost 4 bases, V lost 0 bases, and 18 bases had no gene match. Germline assignment: CDR1 SGHRS and CDR2 YFSETQ. CDR3 length: 19 amino acids. Written as DNA, the CDR3 is TGCGCCAGCAGCTTGGAATATCTGGGACAGAACTGGGGAGGCTATGGCTACACCTTC. Translated: CASSLEYLGQNWGGYGYTF.

The rearrangement joins TRBV6-6 to TRBJ2-1; D possibly corresponds to TRBD2 (5 bases). The germline V gene encodes CDR1 MNHNY and CDR2 SVGAGI (reference sequence). Trimming cost V 1 base and J 2 bases, with 9 bases left between them. This CDR3 has 15 amino acids. Written as DNA, the CDR3 is TGTGCCAGCAGTTACTTAAACGGGGCCTACAATGAGCAGTTCTTC. Translated: CASSYLNGAYNEQFF.

The rearrangement links TRBV7-6 to TRBJ2-5; possibly TRBD1 for D (5 bases). Deletions cut 5 bases from V and 0 bases from J, with 13 bases between. The germline gives CDR1 SGHVS, CDR2 FNYEAQ. The length of the CDR3 is 15 residues. The CDR3 here is CASSLLAGNQETQYF. Written as DNA, the CDR3 is TGTGCCAGCAGCCTTCTGGCAGGGAACCAAGAGACCCAGTACTTC.

The V gene is TRBV30, the J gene TRBJ1-2; TRBD1 is a possible D gene (5 bases). Per germline, CDR1 GTSNPN and CDR2 SVGIG (reference sequence). This CDR3 region has 11 residues. The ends were cut back, 2 bases at V and 13 bases at J, with 14 bases in the middle. This CDR3 is CAWSYGQGCTF. CDR3 coding DNA: TGTGCCTGGAGTTATGGGCAGGGATGCACCTTC.

CDR3 DNA sequence: TGCGCCAGCTCCCCCGGGACAGGGATTGAAAAACTGTTTTTT. It is translated as CASSPGTGIEKLFF. The chain recombines TRBV5-1 with TRBJ1-4; 9 bases map to TRBD1. The J segment lost 7 bases and the V segment lost 7 bases, leaving 8 bases of the junction unmatched. The CDR3 runs 14 residues. Germline V gives CDR1 SGHRS, CDR2 YFSETQ.

The chain links TRBV11-2 to TRBJ2-5; no definite D call. The CDR3 has 14 amino acids. Trimming removed 1 base at V and 0 bases at J, with 6 bases between. The germline gives CDR1 SGHAT, CDR2 FQNNGV. The DNA for the CDR3 is TGTGCCAGCAGCTTAGTCAGTTACCAAGAGACCCAGTACTTC. It is translated as CASSLVSYQETQYF.

The chain carries TRBV6-5 and TRBJ2-3; a possible D gene is TRBD2 (6 bases). Trimming took 4 bases from V and 0 from J, leaving 8 bases between them. This CDR3 comprises 14 residues. Germline V gene data show CDR1 as MNHEY and CDR2 as SVGAGI. CDR3 protein: CASSWGVSTDTQYF. CDR3 DNA: TGTGCCAGCAGTTGGGGGGTTAGCACAGATACGCAGTATTTT.

V is TRBV2 and J is TRBJ1-2; TRBD1 aligns across 7 bases. Germline lookup yields CDR1 SNHLY and CDR2 FYNNEI. The CDR3 is 15 residues long. V was clipped by 1 base and J by 5 bases; unmatched bases: 7. The CDR3 nucleotides read TGTGCCAGCAGTGAAGTTGGACAGGACGCGTATGGCTACACCTTC. Its protein product is CASSEVGQDAYGYTF.

This rearrangement joins TRBV15 to TRBJ2-1, with a possible D match to TRBD1 (6 bases). Trimming pared 0 bases from V and 7 bases from J, leaving 16 bases between. In germline, CDR1 is LNHNV, CDR2 YYDKDF (reference sequence). The CDR3 is 16 amino acids. The CDR3 here is CATSRDLGALRNEQFF. CDR3 nucleotide sequence: TGTGCCACCAGCAGAGATTTGGGGGCTCTGCGAAATGAGCAGTTCTTC.

The chain recombines TRBV18 with TRBJ1-1; no firm D call. Germline lookup yields CDR1 KGHSH and CDR2 LQKENI. The V end was cut by 6 bases, the J end by 5 bases, with 22 bases between. The CDR3 is made up of 16 amino acids. The CDR3 region is CASSQRGASPGTEAFF. The CDR3 bases are TGTGCCAGCTCCCAACGGGGTGCCTCCCCGGGGACTGAAGCTTTCTTT.

The chain carries TRBV5-5 and TRBJ1-2; 9 nucleotides agree with TRBD1. There are 15 residues in the CDR3. The germline gives CDR1 SGHKS, CDR2 YYEKEE (reference sequence). The junction had 9 bases not matched to a gene; V was cut back by 8 bases and J by 1 base. CDR3 DNA sequence: TGTGCCAGTTCAGACAGGGGGGGCGGTAACTATGGCTACACCTTC. Translated, it gives CASSDRGGGNYGYTF.

The rearrangement joins TRBV10-3 to TRBJ2-1; TRBD2 matches at 12 bases. Trimming took 4 bases from V and 7 from J; bases not matched to a gene: 5. CDR3 size: 15 residues. Looked up from germline, CDR1 is ENHRY and CDR2 is SYGVKD. CDR3 sequence reads: CAISGSSGGANEQFF. The CDR3 DNA is TGTGCCATCAGTGGCTCTAGCGGGGGGGCTAATGAGCAGTTCTTC.

V is TRBV11-2 and J is TRBJ1-5; 8 bases agree with TRBD1. Per germline, CDR1 SGHAT and CDR2 FQNNGV. The junction had 11 bases not matched to a gene; V was cut back by 1 base and J by 0 bases. This CDR3 is built from 19 residues. CDR3 DNA: TGTGCCAGCAGCTTAGGGACAGGGACACTCCTTGGTAGCAATCAGCCCCAGCATTTT. Its protein is CASSLGTGTLLGSNQPQHF.